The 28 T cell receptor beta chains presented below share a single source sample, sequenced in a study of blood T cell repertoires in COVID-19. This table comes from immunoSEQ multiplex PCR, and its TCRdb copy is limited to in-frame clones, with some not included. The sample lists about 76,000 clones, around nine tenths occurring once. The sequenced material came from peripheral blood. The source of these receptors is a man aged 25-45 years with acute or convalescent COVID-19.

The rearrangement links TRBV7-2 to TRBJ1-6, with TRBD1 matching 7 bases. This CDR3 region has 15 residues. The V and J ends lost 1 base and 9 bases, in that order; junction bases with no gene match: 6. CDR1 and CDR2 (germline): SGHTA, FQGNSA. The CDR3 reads CASSLGTGGFSPLHF. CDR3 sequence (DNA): TGTGCCAGCAGCTTAGGGACAGGAGGATTTTCACCCCTCCACTTT. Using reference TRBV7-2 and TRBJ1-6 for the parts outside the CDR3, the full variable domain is GAGVSQSPSNKVTEKGKDVELRCDPISGHTALYWYRQSLGQGLEFLIYFQGNSAPDKSGLPSDRFSAERTGGSVSTLTIQRTQQEDSAVYLCASSLGTGGFSPLHFGNGTRLTVT.

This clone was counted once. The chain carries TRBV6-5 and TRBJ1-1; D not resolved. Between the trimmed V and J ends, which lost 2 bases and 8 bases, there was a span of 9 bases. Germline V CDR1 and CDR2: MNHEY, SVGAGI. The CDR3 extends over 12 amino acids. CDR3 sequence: CASSYGQAEAFF. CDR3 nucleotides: TGTGCCAGCAGTTACGGGCAAGCCGAAGCTTTCTTT.

CDR3 sequence reads: CASTPQSTDTQYF. CDR3 coding DNA: TGTGCCAGTACCCCCCAAAGCACAGATACGCAGTATTTT. The rearrangement joins TRBV19 to TRBJ2-3; D remains unclear. V gave up 7 bases and J gave up 0 bases, with 8 bases separating them. The CDR3 length is 13 residues. Germline V gene lookup returns CDR1 LNHDA and CDR2 SQIVND (reference sequence).

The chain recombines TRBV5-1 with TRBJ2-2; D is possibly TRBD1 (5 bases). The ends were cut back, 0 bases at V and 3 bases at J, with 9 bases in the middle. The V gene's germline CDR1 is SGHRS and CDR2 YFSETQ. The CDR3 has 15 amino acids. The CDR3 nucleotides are TGCGCCAGCAGCTTGGGGGGCAGGGACACCGGGGAGCTGTTTTTT. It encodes CASSLGGRDTGELFF.

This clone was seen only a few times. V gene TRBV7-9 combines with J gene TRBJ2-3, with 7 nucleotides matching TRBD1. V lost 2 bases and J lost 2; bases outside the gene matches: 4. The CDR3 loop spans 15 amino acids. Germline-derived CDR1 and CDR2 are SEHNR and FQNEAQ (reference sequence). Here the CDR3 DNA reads TGTGCCAGCAGCTTATCAGGGGGTAACACAGATACGCAGTATTTT. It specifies CASSLSGGNTDTQYF.

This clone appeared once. For the CDR3, the DNA is TGTGCCAGCAGCTTGTGGCGGGAGGTCACCGGGGAGCTGTTTTTT. This sequence encodes CASSLWREVTGELFF. The rearrangement links TRBV7-9 to TRBJ2-2; 8 positions agree with TRBD2. CDR1 is SEHNR and CDR2 is FQNEAQ in the germline V gene (reference sequence). The CDR3 runs 15 residues. Trimming at V came to 3 bases and at J to 4 bases, leaving 4 bases not matched to a gene.

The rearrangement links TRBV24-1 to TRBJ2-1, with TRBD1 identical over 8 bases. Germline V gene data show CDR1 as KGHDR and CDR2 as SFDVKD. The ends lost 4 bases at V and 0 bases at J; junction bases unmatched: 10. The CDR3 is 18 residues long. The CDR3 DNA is TGTGCCACCAGTGACCCCGGGACAGGAAGGGGCTCCTACAATGAGCAGTTCTTC. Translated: CATSDPGTGRGSYNEQFF.

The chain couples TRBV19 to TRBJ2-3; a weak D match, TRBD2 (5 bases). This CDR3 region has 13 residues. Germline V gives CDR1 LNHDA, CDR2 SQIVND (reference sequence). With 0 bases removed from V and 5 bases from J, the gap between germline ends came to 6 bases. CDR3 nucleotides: TGTGCCAGTAGTATAGATCGGGGAGATACGCAGTATTTT. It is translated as CASSIDRGDTQYF.

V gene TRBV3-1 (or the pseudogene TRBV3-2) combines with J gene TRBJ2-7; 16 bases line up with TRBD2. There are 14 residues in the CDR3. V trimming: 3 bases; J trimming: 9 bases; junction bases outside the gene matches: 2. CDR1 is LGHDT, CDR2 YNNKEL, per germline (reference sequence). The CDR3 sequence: CASSHGTSGRAQYF. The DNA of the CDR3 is TGTGCCAGCAGCCATGGGACTAGCGGGAGGGCGCAGTACTTC.

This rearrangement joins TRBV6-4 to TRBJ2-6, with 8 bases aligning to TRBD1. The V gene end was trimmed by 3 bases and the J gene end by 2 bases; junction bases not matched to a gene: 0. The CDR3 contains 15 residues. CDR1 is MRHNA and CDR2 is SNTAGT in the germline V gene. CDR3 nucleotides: TGTGCCAGCAGTGAACAGGGGGCTGGGGCCAACGTCCTGACTTTC. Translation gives CASSEQGAGANVLTF.

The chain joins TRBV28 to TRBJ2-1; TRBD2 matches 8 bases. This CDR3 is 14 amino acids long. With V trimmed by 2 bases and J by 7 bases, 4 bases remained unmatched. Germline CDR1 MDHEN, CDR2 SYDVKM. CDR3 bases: TGTGCCAGCAGTTTACGGGAGGGCCGAAATGAGCAGTTCTTC. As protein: CASSLREGRNEQFF.

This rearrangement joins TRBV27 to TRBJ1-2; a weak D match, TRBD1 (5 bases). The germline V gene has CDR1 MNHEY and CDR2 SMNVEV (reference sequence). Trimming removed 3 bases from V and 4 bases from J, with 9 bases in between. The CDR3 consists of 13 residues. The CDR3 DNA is TGTGCCAGCAGTTTGGGGGGGACCTATGGCTACACCTTC. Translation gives CASSLGGTYGYTF.

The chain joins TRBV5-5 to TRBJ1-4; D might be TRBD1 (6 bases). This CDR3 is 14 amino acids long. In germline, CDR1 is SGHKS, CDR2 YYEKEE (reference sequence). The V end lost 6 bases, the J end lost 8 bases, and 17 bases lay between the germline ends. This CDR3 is CASILTGSGEKLFF. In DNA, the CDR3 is TGTGCCAGCATCCTTACAGGGTCTGGGGAAAAACTGTTTTTT.

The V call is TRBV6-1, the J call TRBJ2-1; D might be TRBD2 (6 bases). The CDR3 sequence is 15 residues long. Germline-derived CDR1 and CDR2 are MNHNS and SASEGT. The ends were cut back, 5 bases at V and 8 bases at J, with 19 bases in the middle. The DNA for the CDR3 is TGTGCCAGCAGTTTAACTAGCACACTAGGGGATGAGCAGTTCTTC. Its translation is CASSLTSTLGDEQFF.

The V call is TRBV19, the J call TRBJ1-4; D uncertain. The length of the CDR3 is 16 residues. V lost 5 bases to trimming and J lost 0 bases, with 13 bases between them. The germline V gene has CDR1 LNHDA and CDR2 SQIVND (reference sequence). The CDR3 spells CASSSTKRTTNEKLFF. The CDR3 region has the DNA TGTGCCAGTAGTTCCACCAAGCGAACAACTAATGAAAAACTGTTTTTT.

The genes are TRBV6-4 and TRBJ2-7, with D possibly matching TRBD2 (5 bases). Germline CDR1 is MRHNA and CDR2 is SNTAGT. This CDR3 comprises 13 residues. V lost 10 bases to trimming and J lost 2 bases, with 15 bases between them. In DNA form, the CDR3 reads TGTGCCAACCGGACTCCCTGCCCCTACGAGCAGTACTTC. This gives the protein CANRTPCPYEQYF.

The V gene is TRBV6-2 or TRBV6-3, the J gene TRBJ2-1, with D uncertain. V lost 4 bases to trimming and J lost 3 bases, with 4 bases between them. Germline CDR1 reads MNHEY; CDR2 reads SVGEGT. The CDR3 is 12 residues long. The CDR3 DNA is TGTGCCAGCAGTTCCGGCTACAATGAGCAGTTCTTC. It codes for CASSSGYNEQFF.

The CDR3 spells CASSQSLGQNYGYTF. As DNA, the CDR3 is TGTGCCAGCAGTCAGAGCCTCGGACAGAACTATGGCTACACCTTC. The chain couples TRBV3-1 (or the pseudogene TRBV3-2) to TRBJ1-2, with D maybe TRBD1 (6 bases). CDR1 is LGHDT and CDR2 is YNNKEL in the germline V gene (reference sequence). V was trimmed by 6 bases and J by 2 bases, leaving 16 bases between them. This CDR3 is 15 amino acids long.

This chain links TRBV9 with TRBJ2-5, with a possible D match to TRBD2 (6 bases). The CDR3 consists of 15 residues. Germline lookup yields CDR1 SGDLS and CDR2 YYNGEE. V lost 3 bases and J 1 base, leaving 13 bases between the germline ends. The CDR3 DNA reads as TGTGCCAGCAGCGGGGGCGGGACCCGCCAAGAGACCCAGTACTTC. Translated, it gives CASSGGGTRQETQYF.

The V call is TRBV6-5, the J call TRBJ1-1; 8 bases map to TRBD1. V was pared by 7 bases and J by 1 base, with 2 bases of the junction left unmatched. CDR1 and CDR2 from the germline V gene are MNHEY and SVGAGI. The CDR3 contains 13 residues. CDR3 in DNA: TGTGCCAGCACCGGACAGGGGAACACTGAAGCTTTCTTT. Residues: CASTGQGNTEAFF.

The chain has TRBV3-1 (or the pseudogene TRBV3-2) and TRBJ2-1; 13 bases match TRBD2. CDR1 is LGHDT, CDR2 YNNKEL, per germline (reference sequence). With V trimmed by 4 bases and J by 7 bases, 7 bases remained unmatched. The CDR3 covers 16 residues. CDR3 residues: CASSPSGLAGLNEQFF. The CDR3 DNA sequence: TGTGCCAGCAGCCCCTCGGGACTAGCGGGATTGAATGAGCAGTTCTTC.

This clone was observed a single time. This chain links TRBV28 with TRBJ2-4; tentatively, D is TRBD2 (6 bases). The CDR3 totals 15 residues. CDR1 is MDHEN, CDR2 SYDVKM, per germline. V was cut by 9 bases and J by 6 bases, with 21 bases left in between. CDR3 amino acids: CASSRRDSATNIQYF. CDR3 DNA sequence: TGTGCCAGTTCCCGGCGGGACTCCGCTACAAACATTCAGTACTTC. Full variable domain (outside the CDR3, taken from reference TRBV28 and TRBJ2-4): DVKVTQSSRYLVKRTGEKVFLECVQDMDHENMFWYRQDPGLGLRLIYFSYDVKMKEKGDIPEGYSVSREKKERFSLILESASTNQTSMYLCASSRRDSATNIQYFGAGTRLSVL.

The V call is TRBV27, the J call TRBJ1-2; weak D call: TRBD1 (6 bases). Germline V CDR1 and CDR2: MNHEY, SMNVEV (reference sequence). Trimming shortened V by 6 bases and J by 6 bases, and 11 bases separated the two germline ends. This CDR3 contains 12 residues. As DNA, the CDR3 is TGTGCCAGCAGGGTACAGGGAGATGGCTACACCTTC. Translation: CASRVQGDGYTF.

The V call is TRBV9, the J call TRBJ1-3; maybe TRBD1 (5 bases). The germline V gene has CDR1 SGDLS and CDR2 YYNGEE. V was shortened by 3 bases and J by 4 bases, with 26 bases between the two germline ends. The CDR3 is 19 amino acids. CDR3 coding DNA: TGTGCCAGCAGCGACCTCCCGTTATTCGACAGTGGGTTGGGAAACACCATATATTTT. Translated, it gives CASSDLPLFDSGLGNTIYF.

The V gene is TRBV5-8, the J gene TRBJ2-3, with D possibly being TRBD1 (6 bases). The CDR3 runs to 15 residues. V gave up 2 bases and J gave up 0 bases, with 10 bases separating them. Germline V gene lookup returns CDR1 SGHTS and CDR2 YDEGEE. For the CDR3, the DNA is TGTGCCAGCAGCTTCGGACAGACTAGCACAGATACGCAGTATTTT. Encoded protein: CASSFGQTSTDTQYF. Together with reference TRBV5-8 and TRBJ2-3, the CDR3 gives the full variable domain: EAGVTQSPTHLIKTRGQQATLRCSPISGHTSVYWYQQALGLGLQFLLWYDEGEERNRGNFPPRFSGRQFPNYSSELNVNALELEDSALYLCASSFGQTSTDTQYFGPGTRLTVL.

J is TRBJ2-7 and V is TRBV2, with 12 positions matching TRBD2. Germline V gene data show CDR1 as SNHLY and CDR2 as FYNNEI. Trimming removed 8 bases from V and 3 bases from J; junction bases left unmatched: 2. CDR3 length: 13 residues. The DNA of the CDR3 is TGTGCCAGCCGACTAGCGGGAGACTACGAGCAGTACTTC. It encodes CASRLAGDYEQYF.

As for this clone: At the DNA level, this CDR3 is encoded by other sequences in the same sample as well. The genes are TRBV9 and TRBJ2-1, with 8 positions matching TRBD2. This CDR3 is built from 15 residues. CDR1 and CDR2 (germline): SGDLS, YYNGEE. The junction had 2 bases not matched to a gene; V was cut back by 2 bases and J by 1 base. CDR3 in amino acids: CASSVSGISYNEQFF. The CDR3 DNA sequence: TGTGCCAGCAGCGTTAGCGGGATTTCCTACAATGAGCAGTTCTTC.

The CDR3 region has the DNA TGCGCCAGCAGCCATCACTTCAGGGAGGGTGAAGCTTTCTTT. Translating gives CASSHHFREGEAFF. The chain has TRBV4-3 and TRBJ1-1; perhaps TRBD1 as D (5 bases). The V end was cut by 3 bases, the J end by 7 bases, with 15 bases between. The CDR3 is 14 amino acids. CDR1 and CDR2 (germline): LGHNA, YSLEER.